This T cell receptor beta chain originates from a study of OX40 agonist ivuxolimab in advanced cancers. Germline CDR1 GTSNPN, CDR2 SVGIG (reference sequence). The CDR3 runs 15 residues. Losses at the gene ends were 3 bases for V and 2 bases for J; bases not matched to a gene: 6. Assay: immunoSEQ multiplex PCR; the TCRdb copy retains only in-frame clones and omits some. Counted here are some 57,000 clones, 80% to 90% occurring once; the ten biggest clones make up approximately 1.3%. The source material was CD4+ or CD8+ T cells sorted from blood, sampled in a trial of the OX40 agonist ivuxolimab. The sequence came from an adult with an advanced solid tumor such as melanoma, head and neck, liver or kidney cancer. This chain links TRBV30 with TRBJ1-4, with 7 bases identical to TRBD1. CDR3 nucleotides: TGTGCCTGGAGGCCTGAGGGGGCTACTAATGAAAAACTGTTTTTT. Translation gives CAWRPEGATNEKLFF.